The sequence of this T cell receptor (beta chain) was determined in a study of cytotoxic CD8 clonotypes in ibrutinib-treated CLL. Overall study results and limits: Rare overall, public clonotypes shrank or held steady under therapy. Increased clonality at ibrutinib response gave way to a return toward baseline at progression.

On this clone itself: Its antigen is currently unknown.

Between the trimmed V and J ends, which lost 3 bases and 8 bases, there was a span of 13 bases. The germline CDR1 and CDR2 sequences are LNHDA and SQIVND (reference sequence). The CDR3 totals 13 residues. Sequencing used immunoSEQ multiplex PCR; TCRdb keeps in-frame clones, though not all of them. The data contain approximately 190,000 clones, 70% of them singletons. The rearrangement joins TRBV19 to TRBJ1-2; D not certain. The origin of this receptor is a human donor with chronic lymphocytic leukemia. The starting material was PBMCs, obtained after 12 months of ibrutinib treatment. CDR3 region: CASSIGNFGGYTF. The CDR3 nucleotides read TGTGCCAGTAGTATCGGGAATTTTGGAGGCTACACCTTC.